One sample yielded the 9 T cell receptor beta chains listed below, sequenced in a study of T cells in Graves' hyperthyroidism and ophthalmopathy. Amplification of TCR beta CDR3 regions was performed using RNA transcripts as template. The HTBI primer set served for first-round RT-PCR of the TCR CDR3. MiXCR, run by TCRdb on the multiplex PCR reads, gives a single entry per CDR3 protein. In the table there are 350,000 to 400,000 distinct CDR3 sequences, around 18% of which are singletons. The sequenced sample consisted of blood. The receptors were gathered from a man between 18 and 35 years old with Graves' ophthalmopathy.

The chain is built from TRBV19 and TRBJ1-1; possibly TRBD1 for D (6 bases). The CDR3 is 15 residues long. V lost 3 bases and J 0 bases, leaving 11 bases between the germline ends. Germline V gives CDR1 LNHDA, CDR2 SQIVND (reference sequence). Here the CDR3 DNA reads TGTGCCAGTAGTATTAGAGACAGGATGAACACTGAAGCTTTCTTT. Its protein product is CASSIRDRMNTEAFF.

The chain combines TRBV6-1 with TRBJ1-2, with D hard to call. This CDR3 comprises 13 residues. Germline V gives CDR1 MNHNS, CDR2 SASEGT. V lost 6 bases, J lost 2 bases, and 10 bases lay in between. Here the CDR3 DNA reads TGTGCCAGCAGACCAGGCACCAACTATGGCTACACCTTC. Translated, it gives CASRPGTNYGYTF.

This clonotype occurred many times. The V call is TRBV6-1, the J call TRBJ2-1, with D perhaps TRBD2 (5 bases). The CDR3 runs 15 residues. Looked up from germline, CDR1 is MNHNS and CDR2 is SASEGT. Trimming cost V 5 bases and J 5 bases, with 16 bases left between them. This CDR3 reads CASSTEGLMNNEQFF. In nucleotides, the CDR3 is TGTGCCAGCAGTACCGAAGGACTGATGAACAATGAGCAGTTCTTC.

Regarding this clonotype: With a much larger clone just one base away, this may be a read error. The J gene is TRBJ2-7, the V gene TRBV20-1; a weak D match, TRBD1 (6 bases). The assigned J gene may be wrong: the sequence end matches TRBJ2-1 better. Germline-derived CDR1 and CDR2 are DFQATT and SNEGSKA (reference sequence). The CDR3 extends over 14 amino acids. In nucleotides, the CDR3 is TGCAGTGCTAGAGATCTGGGACACACCTACGAGCAGTTCTTC. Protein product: CSARDLGHTYEQFF.

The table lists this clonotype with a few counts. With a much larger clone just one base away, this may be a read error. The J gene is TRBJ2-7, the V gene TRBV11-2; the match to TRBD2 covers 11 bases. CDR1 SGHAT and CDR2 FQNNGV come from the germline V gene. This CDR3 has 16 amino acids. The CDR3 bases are TGTGCCAGCAGCTTAGGACTAGCGGGGTCCTTCTACGGGCAGTACTTC. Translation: CASSLGLAGSFYGQYF.

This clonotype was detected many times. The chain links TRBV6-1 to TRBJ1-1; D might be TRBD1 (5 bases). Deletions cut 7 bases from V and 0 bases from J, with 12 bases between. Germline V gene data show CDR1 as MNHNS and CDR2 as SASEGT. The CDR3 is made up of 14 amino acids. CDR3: CASTIGHMNTEAFF. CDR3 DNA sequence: TGTGCCAGCACAATCGGACACATGAACACTGAAGCTTTCTTT.

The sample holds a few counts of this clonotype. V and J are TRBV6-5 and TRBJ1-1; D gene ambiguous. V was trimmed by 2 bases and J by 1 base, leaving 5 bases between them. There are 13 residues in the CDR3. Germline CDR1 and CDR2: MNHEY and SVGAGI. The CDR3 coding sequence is TGTGCCAGCAGTTACGCCCAGAACACTGAAGCTTTCTTT. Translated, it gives CASSYAQNTEAFF.

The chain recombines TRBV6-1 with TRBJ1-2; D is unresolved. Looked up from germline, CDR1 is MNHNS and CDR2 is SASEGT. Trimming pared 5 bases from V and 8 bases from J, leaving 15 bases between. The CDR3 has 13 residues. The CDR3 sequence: CASSRSAKVGYTF. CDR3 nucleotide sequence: TGTGCCAGCAGTCGATCCGCGAAAGTCGGCTACACCTTC.

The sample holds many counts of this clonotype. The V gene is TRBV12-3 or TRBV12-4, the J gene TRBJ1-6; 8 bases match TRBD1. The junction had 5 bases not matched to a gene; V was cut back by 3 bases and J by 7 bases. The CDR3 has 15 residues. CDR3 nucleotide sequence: TGTGCCAGCAGTTTGACAGGGGTGGGGAATTCACCCCTCCACTTT. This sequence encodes CASSLTGVGNSPLHF.